The 9 T cell receptor beta chains presented below share a single source sample, sequenced in a study of T cell responses to AZD1222 COVID-19 vaccine. Generated by immunoSEQ multiplex PCR, the TCRdb table keeps only in-frame clones and is missing some. The sample yields 150,000 to 200,000 clones, approximately 90% seen once. The sequenced sample was peripheral blood, obtained 28 days after the second AZD1222 dose. Every receptor here comes from an adult who received the AZD1222 COVID-19 vaccine.

The chain's CDR3 is CSVADRYGIGNIQYF. The CDR3 DNA is TGCAGCGTGGCGGACAGGTACGGAATCGGGAACATTCAGTACTTC. J is TRBJ2-4 and V is TRBV29-1; 7 positions agree with TRBD1. This CDR3 is 15 amino acids long. Losses at the gene ends were 6 bases for V and 7 bases for J; bases not matched to a gene: 15. Germline V gene data show CDR1 as SQVTM and CDR2 as ANQGSEA.

This chain links TRBV7-2 with TRBJ1-4; no reliable D call. V was trimmed by 1 base and J by 6 bases, leaving 15 bases between them. Germline V gene data show CDR1 as SGHTA and CDR2 as FQGNSA. The CDR3 runs 16 residues. CDR3 in amino acids: CASSLGGSGWDEKLFF. The CDR3 DNA is TGTGCCAGCAGCTTAGGAGGCTCAGGTTGGGATGAAAAACTGTTTTTT.

The chain is built from TRBV4-2 and TRBJ2-3; tentatively, D is TRBD1 or TRBD2 (5 bases each). Germline CDR1 and CDR2: LGHNA and YNFKEQ. CDR3 length equals 17 residues. V lost 0 bases and J 4 bases, leaving 17 bases between the germline ends. The CDR3 spells CASSQDFRGRGSDTQYF. The CDR3 coding sequence is TGTGCCAGCAGCCAAGATTTTAGGGGACGTGGATCAGATACGCAGTATTTT.

With respect to this clone: This specimen includes other DNA sequences encoding the same CDR3. This chain connects TRBV4-1 to TRBJ1-1; maybe TRBD1 (6 bases). The V gene lost 6 bases and the J gene lost 4 bases, with 27 bases spanning the gap. The CDR3 contains 18 residues. The germline V gene encodes CDR1 MGHRA and CDR2 YSYEKL. CDR3 in amino acids: CASRSTTPQGKVGTEAFF. DNA for the CDR3: TGCGCCAGCAGATCAACTACCCCCCAGGGGAAGGTGGGCACTGAAGCTTTCTTT.

The gene calls are TRBV20-1 and TRBJ2-7; 11 bases map to TRBD2. This CDR3 comprises 14 residues. Germline lookup yields CDR1 DFQATT and CDR2 SNEGSKA (reference sequence). The J segment lost 6 bases and the V segment lost 3 bases, leaving 7 bases of the junction unmatched. The CDR3 sequence is CSASQLAGAAEQYF. In DNA, the CDR3 is TGCAGTGCTAGTCAACTAGCGGGAGCCGCCGAGCAGTACTTC.

The rearrangement links TRBV28 to TRBJ2-1; 8 positions match TRBD2. CDR3 length: 15 amino acids. V dropped 5 bases and J dropped 7; count of bases not matched to a gene: 10. Germline V gene data show CDR1 as MDHEN and CDR2 as SYDVKM. CDR3 coding DNA: TGTGCCAGCAGTCAACCGGGACTAGTTAAGAATGAGCAGTTCTTC. This gives the protein CASSQPGLVKNEQFF.

The chain recombines TRBV7-2 with TRBJ2-2; a weak D match, TRBD1 (6 bases). This CDR3 region has 15 residues. CDR1 and CDR2 from the germline V gene are SGHTA and FQGNSA. V dropped 5 bases and J dropped 5 bases, with 15 bases sitting between them. CDR3 protein: CASSPIIRGTGELFF. The CDR3 DNA is TGTGCCAGCAGCCCGATTATCAGGGGTACCGGGGAGCTGTTTTTT.

As regards this clone: A read error may account for a junction end that differs from germline. The chain couples TRBV3-1 (or the pseudogene TRBV3-2) to TRBJ2-1, with TRBD1 identical over 8 bases. The germline gives CDR1 LGHDT, CDR2 YNNKEL (reference sequence). CDR3 length: 13 amino acids. The CDR3 coding sequence is TGTGCCAGCAGCCACGGACCCGGGACAGGAGGCATCTTC. Translated, it gives CASSHGPGTGGIF.

The genes are TRBV7-2 and TRBJ2-7; 8 bases agree with TRBD2. Germline assignment: CDR1 SGHTA and CDR2 FQGNSA. The CDR3 loop spans 15 amino acids. J lost 3 bases, V lost 5 bases, and 9 bases had no gene match. CDR3 nucleotide sequence: TGTGCCAGCAGCCCAATGCCCGGGACTAGCTACGAGCAGTACTTC. Its protein product is CASSPMPGTSYEQYF.